The rows below give T cell receptor beta chains drawn from one sample of a study of CD8 T cells in ankylosing spondylitis. TCRdb called the 5' RACE reads again in MiXCR, with one record for every CDR3 protein. The sample includes about 360,000 distinct CDR3 sequences, around 20% of them seen just once. Specimen: blood, either unsorted or a sorted T cell fraction (not recorded which). The receptor source for this set is a male donor with ankylosing spondylitis or in good health (not recorded which). The CDR3 runs from the conserved cysteine through the conserved F or W. A D gene is named only where the DNA matches it firmly. Size is stated for part of the rows, as once, few or many counts, or as a class when the clone is expanded.

few	TRBJ2-7	TRBV29-1	-	TGCAGCGCGGAGGGGACCCCCTACGAGCAGTACTTC	CSAEGTPYEQYF
-	TRBJ2-7	TRBV27	TRBD2	TGTGCCAGCAGTTCTTGGACTAGCTCCTACGAGCAGTACTTC	CASSSWTSSYEQYF
-	TRBJ2-5	TRBV10-3	-	TGTGCCATCAGTGGGACACAGTACCAAGAGACCCAGTACTTC	CAISGTQYQETQYF
-	TRBJ2-5	TRBV7-9	-	TGTGCCAGCAATCGAGGGATGACGGGCGGTGGGGAGACCCAGTACTTC	CASNRGMTGGGETQYF
-	TRBJ2-3	TRBV27	-	TGTGCCAGCAGCCCAATCCCGGGACTCTACGCGAGCACAGATACGCAGTATTTT	CASSPIPGLYASTDTQYF
few	TRBJ2-2	TRBV7-9	-	TGTGCCAGCAGCCCGGGACACCTACTTACCGGGGAGCTGTTTTTT	CASSPGHLLTGELFF
few	TRBJ1-6	TRBV28	-	TGTGCCAGCAGAGAACCCCGGGACCCCCTCCACTTT	CASREPRDPLHF
-	TRBJ2-7	TRBV20-1	-	TGCAGTGCCGCGCGGGTAGGTCCCTCCTACGAGCAGTACTTC	CSAARVGPSYEQYF
-	TRBJ2-1	TRBV2	TRBD2	TGTGCCAGCAGGGCGACTAGCGGGGGGGGCTCCTACAATGAGCAGTTCTTC	CASRATSGGGSYNEQFF
-	TRBJ2-2	TRBV3-1	-	TGTGCCAGCAGCCCGACCCGAAGGGAAGGGAACACCGGGGAGCTGTTTTTT	CASSPTRREGNTGELFF
few	TRBJ2-1	TRBV7-6	-	TGTGCCAGCAGCTTAAGCCGGCTAGCGCCGGTCAATGAGCAGTTCTTC	CASSLSRLAPVNEQFF
once	TRBJ2-1	TRBV12-3/TRBV12-4	TRBD2	TGTGCCAGCAGTTTCGGACTAGAGCGCTCCTACAATGAGCAGTTCTTC	CASSFGLERSYNEQFF
few	TRBJ2-3	TRBV12-3/TRBV12-4	-	TGTGCCAGCAGTTTATTTCTGGGTGGGAGCACAGATACGCAGTATTTT	CASSLFLGGSTDTQYF
few	TRBJ2-7	TRBV7-2	TRBD1	TGTGCCAGCAGCTCCTCCGCGACAGGGGTCTCCTACGAGCAGTACTTC	CASSSSATGVSYEQYF
few	TRBJ2-7	TRBV7-8	-	TGTGCCAGCAGCCTGGTACCGAGCTCCTACGAGCAGTACTTC	CASSLVPSSYEQYF
-	TRBJ1-1	TRBV28	-	TGTGCCAGCAGTTTTGGTCTTGAAGCTTTCTTT	CASSFGLEAFF
few	TRBJ2-7	TRBV7-8	-	TGTGCCAGCAGCTACCCCCGGACAGTTCCGAGCTCCTACGAGCAGTACTTC	CASSYPRTVPSSYEQYF
-	TRBJ2-1	TRBV4-1	TRBD1	TGCGCCAGCAGCCACCGAATGACCGGGACAGGGGGCGAGGATGAGCAGTTCTTC	CASSHRMTGTGGEDEQFF
-	TRBJ2-5	TRBV7-3	-	TGTGCCAGCAGCCACGGGGGGCCCCAAGAGACCCAGTACTTC	CASSHGGPQETQYF
-	TRBJ1-2	TRBV4-1	-	TGCGCCAGCAGCCAAGGATGGGAGACTTACTATGGCTACACCTTC	CASSQGWETYYGYTF
few	TRBJ2-1	TRBV5-6	TRBD1	TGTGGGTCCGACAGGGGAGGCGATGAGCAGTTCTTC	CGSDRGGDEQFF
-	TRBJ2-3	TRBV27	-	TGTGCCAGCAGTTTACGGCGGACTAGCACAGATACGCAGTATTTT	CASSLRRTSTDTQYF
few	TRBJ2-5	TRBV28	TRBD2	TGTGCCAGCAGCCCCCAGGGAGCGGGGGGGCCTGAGACCCAGTACTTC	CASSPQGAGGPETQYF
-	TRBJ2-1	TRBV14	-	TGTGCCAGCAGCCCGGGAAACTGGGGAGCTAATGAGCAGTTCTTC	CASSPGNWGANEQFF
few	TRBJ1-1	TRBV10-2	TRBD1	TGCGCCAGCAGTGGTTTGACAGGGGGGAACACTGAAGCTTTCTTT	CASSGLTGGNTEAFF
-	TRBJ2-6	TRBV9	-	TGTGCCAGCAGCGGACAAGTACCCGACTCTGGGGCCAACGTCCTGACTTTC	CASSGQVPDSGANVLTF
-	TRBJ2-1	TRBV28	-	TGTGCCAGCAGTTCCCCAGTTCAAGGACTGGCGGTTGCGGATGAGCAGTTCTTC	CASSSPVQGLAVADEQFF
-	TRBJ2-7	TRBV3-1	TRBD1	TGTGCCAGCAGCCACGCACCGGGACAGGGCTACGAGCAGTACTTC	CASSHAPGQGYEQYF
-	TRBJ2-1	TRBV12-3/TRBV12-4	-	TGTGCCAGCACCCGGGACTTCGGAGAGCAGTTCTTC	CASTRDFGEQFF
many	TRBJ2-7	TRBV11-2	-	TGTGCCAGCAGCTTACAAAACAGGGACTACGAGCAGTACTTC	CASSLQNRDYEQYF
-	TRBJ2-7	TRBV7-8	TRBD1	TGTGCCAGCAGCCCTGGCACCGGGACAGGGCACTACGAGCAGTACTTC	CASSPGTGTGHYEQYF
few	TRBJ2-7	TRBV20-1	-	TGCAGTCCTGTGGGGGCATCCTACGAGCAGTACTTC	CSPVGASYEQYF
few	TRBJ2-1	TRBV6-1	-	TGTGCCAGCAGTGGGAGTAAGGGTCCCTCCTACAATGAGCAGTTCTTC	CASSGSKGPSYNEQFF
few	TRBJ2-7	TRBV9	-	TGTGCCAGCAGCCCCGCGGCAAGGAGCTCCTACGAGCAGTACTTC	CASSPAARSSYEQYF
-	TRBJ2-7	TRBV20-1	TRBD1	TGCAGTGCTCCCGACCCAGAAGTTGACAGGGCCTACGAGCAGTACTTC	CSAPDPEVDRAYEQYF
-	TRBJ2-1	TRBV3-1	-	TGTGCCACAACGGACGGCTCTCTTGAGCAGTTCTTC	CATTDGSLEQFF
-	TRBJ1-1	TRBV12-3/TRBV12-4	-	TGTGCCAGCAGTTTTTGGAGAGCGGAGGCTTTCTTT	CASSFWRAEAFF
few	TRBJ1-1	TRBV28	TRBD1	TGTGCCAGCACCATTAGGGGACCAGGGGGCGGGGGCACTGAAGCTTTCTTT	CASTIRGPGGGGTEAFF
-	TRBJ2-7	TRBV2	-	TGTGCCAGCAGAGGGACTCTCGGGTACGAGCAGTACTTC	CASRGTLGYEQYF
few	TRBJ2-2	TRBV7-9	TRBD1	TGTGCCAGCAGCTTCTACGGACAGGGAAGAACCGGGGAGCTGTTTTTT	CASSFYGQGRTGELFF
-	TRBJ2-2	TRBV4-2	-	TGTGCCAGCAGCCCAGCAGGCGTAGCAGGGGGGGACACCGGGGAGCTGTTTTTT	CASSPAGVAGGDTGELFF
-	TRBJ2-7	TRBV3-1	-	TGTGCCAGCAGCCAAACGTCCCGTGGGACGGTCTCCTACGAGCAGTACTTC	CASSQTSRGTVSYEQYF
few	TRBJ2-2	TRBV12-3/TRBV12-4	TRBD1	TGTGCCAGCAGTACGGGACAGGGTCACACCGGGGAGCTGTTTTTT	CASSTGQGHTGELFF
-	TRBJ1-1	TRBV6-1	TRBD1	TGTGCCAGCACTGGTACAGGGGGCACTGAAGCTTTCTTT	CASTGTGGTEAFF
-	TRBJ2-7	TRBV20-1	TRBD1	TGCTGCGCTTCCCGGGACAGGGACTACGATGACGCGGGTGAGCAGTACTTC	CCASRDRDYDDAGEQYF
few	TRBJ1-2	TRBV20-1	TRBD1	TGCAGTGACCGACAGGGAAACTATGGCTACACCTTC	CSDRQGNYGYTF
few	TRBJ2-3	TRBV7-8	-	TGTGCCAGCAGCTCCGACCCCCCCGTCGGTATTGTGGTTCAGGATACGCAGTATTTT	CASSSDPPVGIVVQDTQYF
-	TRBJ2-7	TRBV29-1	TRBD1	TGCAGCGCCACTGGACAGGGTGTGGGCTACGAGCAGTACTTC	CSATGQGVGYEQYF